The 5 T cell receptor beta chains below come from one sample, sequenced in a study of T cells in localized non-small cell lung cancer. Assay: immunoSEQ multiplex PCR; the TCRdb copy retains only in-frame clones and omits some. The table shows some 41,000 clones, with 75% to 95% occurring only once. The sample was PBMCs, taken before any cancer treatment. The receptor source for this set is a woman between 40 and 69 years old with stage II lung adenocarcinoma.

This clone was observed once. V and J are TRBV7-9 and TRBJ2-7; TRBD1 or TRBD2 may be the D gene (5 bases each). V was shortened by 4 bases and J by 6 bases, with 16 bases between the two germline ends. This CDR3 is 14 amino acids long. Germline V gene data show CDR1 as SEHNR and CDR2 as FQNEAQ (reference sequence). CDR3 loop: CASSSGTSWSEQYF. As DNA, the CDR3 is TGTGCCAGCAGCTCCGGGACCTCTTGGAGCGAGCAGTACTTC.

The V and J genes are TRBV6-5 and TRBJ2-1; maybe TRBD2 (6 bases). The CDR3 is 15 residues long. Germline V gene data show CDR1 as MNHEY and CDR2 as SVGAGI. V was pared by 6 bases and J by 2 bases, with 14 bases between. CDR3 bases: TGTGCCAGCAGACCCGGGAGTACCGCCTACAATGAGCAGTTCTTC. This encodes CASRPGSTAYNEQFF.

This chain uses TRBV19 with TRBJ2-1; 11 bases fit TRBD2. V gave up 3 bases and J gave up 5 bases; unmatched junction bases: 12. The CDR3 spans 18 residues. Per the germline V gene, CDR1 is LNHDA and CDR2 is SQIVND (reference sequence). The CDR3 DNA follows: TGTGCCAGTAGTATCTCGCTAGCGGGGGGCCGAACGGACAATGAGCAGTTCTTC. Translated, it gives CASSISLAGGRTDNEQFF.

This clone was recorded a few times. The rearrangement links TRBV6-1 to TRBJ2-5; 10 positions match TRBD2. Trimming cost V 4 bases and J 9 bases; bases outside gene matches: 11. The CDR3 covers 15 residues. The germline CDR1 and CDR2 sequences are MNHNS and SASEGT. This chain's CDR3 is CASSGLAGSEAPQYF. CDR3 nucleotides: TGTGCCAGCAGTGGACTAGCGGGCTCCGAAGCCCCCCAGTACTTC.

This clone appeared a single time. The rearrangement links TRBV6-5 to TRBJ2-3, with 7 bases lining up with TRBD2. In germline, CDR1 is MNHEY, CDR2 SVGAGI. This CDR3 comprises 14 residues. V shed 2 bases, J shed 5 bases, and the junction held 4 bases outside the gene matches. The CDR3 spells CASSYTSVGDTQYF. The CDR3, as DNA: TGTGCCAGCAGTTACACTAGCGTGGGAGATACGCAGTATTTT.